The 16 T cell receptor beta chains below were found in one sample sequenced in a study of blood T cell repertoires in COVID-19. Clones were read by immunoSEQ multiplex PCR, and TCRdb kept only the in-frame ones, dropping some. This sample yields roughly 60,000 clones, of which around 90% are seen a single time; over 3.5% belongs to the top ten. The sample taken for sequencing was peripheral blood. These receptors came from a man between 50 and 59 years old with active COVID-19.

This clone came up once. V and J are TRBV5-1 and TRBJ1-4; 8 bases fit TRBD1. V was pared by 0 bases and J by 2 bases, with 0 bases of the junction left unmatched. CDR3 size: 15 residues. CDR1 and CDR2 (germline): SGHRS, YFSETQ. CDR3 in DNA: TGCGCCAGCAGCTTGGGGACAGGGACTAATGAAAAACTGTTTTTT. This gives the protein CASSLGTGTNEKLFF.

V and J are TRBV29-1 and TRBJ2-5, with D perhaps TRBD1 (5 bases). With 7 bases removed from V and 0 bases from J, the gap between germline ends came to 18 bases. CDR1 SQVTM and CDR2 ANQGSEA come from the germline V gene. This CDR3 spans 15 amino acids. The CDR3 is CSAHPLDTNQETQYF. The CDR3 nucleotides are TGCAGCGCACACCCATTGGACACAAACCAAGAGACCCAGTACTTC.

The chain links TRBV18 to TRBJ2-1, with D tentatively TRBD1 (5 bases). The ends were cut back, 1 base at V and 7 bases at J, with 11 bases in the middle. Germline CDR1 is KGHSH and CDR2 is LQKENI. The CDR3 length is 14 residues. CDR3 loop: CASSPLSQGNEQFF. The CDR3 nucleotides read TGTGCCAGCTCACCACTCAGTCAGGGTAATGAGCAGTTCTTC. Together with reference TRBV18 and TRBJ2-1, the CDR3 gives the full variable domain: NAGVMQNPRHLVRRRGQEARLRCSPMKGHSHVYWYRQLPEEGLKFMVYLQKENIIDESGMPKERFSAEFPKEGPSILRIQQVVRGDSAAYFCASSPLSQGNEQFFGPGTRLTVL.

V and J are TRBV21-1 and TRBJ2-7; the DNA was not compared with TRBD2, the D call given in the table. TRBV21-1 has pseudogene status. The CDR3 is 17 residues long. The CDR3 DNA is TGTGCCAGCAGCAAAGCGCTCGGGGGTAGAGTCTCCTACGAGCAGTACTTC. As protein: CASSKALGGRVSYEQYF.

V is TRBV7-9 and J is TRBJ2-5, with TRBD1 as a possible D gene (6 bases). The germline V and J ends were trimmed by 1 base and 1 base, with 10 bases remaining between them. Per the germline V gene, CDR1 is SEHNR and CDR2 is FQNEAQ (reference sequence). The CDR3 has 15 residues. CDR3 DNA: TGTGCCAGCAGCTTAGATTTACAGGGCCAAGAGACCCAGTACTTC. Protein product: CASSLDLQGQETQYF.

V is TRBV4-2 and J is TRBJ2-2; a possible D gene is TRBD2 (6 bases). Trimming removed 0 bases at V and 9 bases at J, with 17 bases between. The CDR3 is made up of 16 amino acids. Germline lookup yields CDR1 LGHNA and CDR2 YNFKEQ. The CDR3 sequence: CASSQDYGGLARELFF. For the CDR3, the DNA is TGTGCCAGCAGCCAAGATTACGGGGGTCTTGCTCGGGAGCTGTTTTTT.

The V and J genes are TRBV7-9 and TRBJ1-3; tentatively, D is TRBD1 (6 bases). Germline loops: CDR1 SEHNR, CDR2 FQNEAQ (reference sequence). CDR3 length equals 16 residues. Trimming removed 0 bases from V and 2 bases from J, with 11 bases in between. The chain's CDR3 is CASSLAGRGPGNTIYF. The CDR3 nucleotides read TGTGCCAGCAGCTTAGCGGGCAGGGGCCCTGGAAACACCATATATTTT.

For the CDR3, the DNA is TGTGCCAGCAGCCAAGTAATCAGGGAGAACACTGAAGCTTTCTTT. It encodes CASSQVIRENTEAFF. The chain carries TRBV4-2 and TRBJ1-1, with D possibly matching TRBD1 (5 bases). CDR3 length equals 15 residues. Trimming stripped 1 base from V and 1 base from J, with 10 bases between. CDR1 is LGHNA and CDR2 is YNFKEQ in the germline V gene.

J is TRBJ1-2 and V is TRBV11-2; D unclear. The germline gives CDR1 SGHAT, CDR2 FQNNGV. The CDR3 consists of 13 residues. Trimming cost V 5 bases and J 2 bases, with 9 bases left between them. The DNA for the CDR3 is TGTGCCAGCAGCCGCACGCGGAACTATGGCTACACCTTC. It specifies CASSRTRNYGYTF.

This chain uses TRBV9 with TRBJ2-7; 10 bases match TRBD1. Trimming took 0 bases from V and 3 from J; bases not matched to a gene: 9. CDR1 and CDR2 (germline): SGDLS, YYNGEE. The CDR3 loop spans 17 amino acids. This CDR3 is CASSVAPGTGASYEQYF. The CDR3 DNA follows: TGTGCCAGCAGCGTAGCTCCCGGGACAGGGGCCAGCTACGAGCAGTACTTC.

The gene calls are TRBV2 and TRBJ1-1; D is undetermined. CDR1 and CDR2 from the germline V gene are SNHLY and FYNNEI. The CDR3 runs to 11 residues. V was trimmed by 8 bases and J by 3 bases, leaving 7 bases between them. The CDR3 sequence: CASFDYTEAFF. The CDR3 DNA reads as TGTGCCAGCTTCGACTACACTGAAGCTTTCTTT. Looking up the rest from reference TRBV2 and TRBJ1-1 gives the full variable domain: EPEVTQTPSHQVTQMGQEVILRCVPISNHLYFYWYRQILGQKVEFLVSFYNNEISEKSEIFDDQFSVERPDGSNFTLKIRSTKLEDSAMYFCASFDYTEAFFGQGTRLTVV.

The rearrangement links TRBV5-4 to TRBJ1-2; no reliable D call. V was shortened by 2 bases and J by 2 bases, with 7 bases between the two germline ends. This CDR3 has 13 amino acids. Germline CDR1 is SGHNT and CDR2 is YYREEE (reference sequence). For the CDR3, the DNA is TGTGCCAGCAGCTTTACAGCCAACTATGGCTACACCTTC. This gives the protein CASSFTANYGYTF.

This sequence joins TRBV28 and TRBJ2-7, with TRBD1 matching 9 bases. V was clipped by 7 bases and J by 3 bases; unmatched bases: 1. Germline V gene lookup returns CDR1 MDHEN and CDR2 SYDVKM. The CDR3 runs 12 residues. Written as DNA, the CDR3 is TGTGCCAGCACGGGACAGGGCTACGAGCAGTACTTC. Amino acids: CASTGQGYEQYF.

The chain combines TRBV24-1 with TRBJ2-2; 8 nucleotides match TRBD2. There are 15 residues in the CDR3. V shed 3 bases and J 8 bases; nucleotides not matched to a gene: 7. Per the germline V gene, CDR1 is KGHDR and CDR2 is SFDVKD. CDR3 coding DNA: TGTGCCACCAGTGATGCGGAGGCGGGGGGAGGGGAGCTGTTTTTT. It specifies CATSDAEAGGGELFF.

This sequence joins TRBV5-8 and TRBJ2-3, with D possibly matching TRBD2 (5 bases). Trimming removed 4 bases from V and 2 bases from J, with 23 bases in between. The CDR3 is 18 residues long. CDR1 and CDR2 from the germline V gene are SGHTS and YDEGEE. The CDR3 region is CASSPRTGAGRPTDTQYF. The DNA of the CDR3 is TGTGCCAGCAGCCCTAGGACCGGCGCGGGCCGACCCACAGATACGCAGTATTTT.

The gene calls are TRBV5-1 and TRBJ2-7; D possibly corresponds to TRBD1 (6 bases). CDR3 length: 15 amino acids. CDR1 and CDR2 from the germline V gene are SGHRS and YFSETQ. V was shortened by 0 bases and J by 4 bases, with 14 bases between the two germline ends. This CDR3 is CASSLDGTPVYEQYF. The CDR3 DNA sequence: TGCGCCAGCAGCTTGGATGGGACACCTGTTTACGAGCAGTACTTC.